These 6 T cell receptor beta chains were sequenced from one sample in a study of blood T cell repertoires in COVID-19. Clones were read by immunoSEQ multiplex PCR, and TCRdb kept only the in-frame ones, dropping some. The sample has around 130,000 clones, around nine tenths seen once. Sequenced material: PBMCs or T cells enriched from blood (not recorded which). The origin of the receptors is a woman between 45 and 60 years old who had recovered from COVID-19.

The chain carries TRBV5-1 and TRBJ1-1; the D is unclear. V lost 9 bases and J 1 base, leaving 13 bases between the germline ends. The germline CDR1 and CDR2 sequences are SGHRS and YFSETQ. The length of the CDR3 is 13 residues. CDR3 nucleotides: TGCGCCACCCGGTTAGTCGAGAACACTGAAGCTTTCTTT. It specifies CATRLVENTEAFF.

The rearrangement uses TRBV30 and TRBJ2-6, with D hard to call. This CDR3 has 15 residues. Germline V lookup: CDR1 GTSNPN, CDR2 SVGIG (reference sequence). The V gene lost 0 bases and the J gene lost 2 bases, with 8 bases spanning the gap. CDR3 DNA: TGTGCCTGGAGTGTACTCAGGACTGGGGCCAACGTCCTGACTTTC. Residues: CAWSVLRTGANVLTF.

The gene calls are TRBV7-9 and TRBJ2-7; 7 nucleotides match TRBD1. The CDR3 sequence is 15 residues long. The V and J ends lost 5 bases and 5 bases, in that order; junction bases with no gene match: 12. Germline CDR1 reads SEHNR; CDR2 reads FQNEAQ (reference sequence). CDR3 sequence reads: CASSLEDRKRDEQYF. The DNA for the CDR3 is TGTGCCAGCAGCCTCGAGGACAGGAAACGGGACGAGCAGTACTTC.

This chain links TRBV7-2 with TRBJ1-5; 9 bases map to TRBD1. The CDR3 runs 14 residues. The germline CDR1 and CDR2 sequences are SGHTA and FQGNSA. Trimming at V came to 4 bases and at J to 7 bases, leaving 5 bases not matched to a gene. Here the CDR3 DNA reads TGTGCCAGCAGCTCCGGGACAGGGAGCCAGCCCCAGCATTTT. As protein: CASSSGTGSQPQHF.

The rearrangement joins TRBV11-3 to TRBJ2-5; 7 positions agree with TRBD1. The CDR3 extends over 16 amino acids. Germline assignment: CDR1 SGHNT and CDR2 YENEEA. J was trimmed by 5 bases and V by 4 bases; bases with no gene match: 13. The CDR3 DNA reads as TGTGCCAGCAGCTCTTCCTACAGGGGCGGAGTGGAGACCCAGTACTTC. It encodes CASSSSYRGGVETQYF. Combining the CDR3 with reference TRBV11-3 and TRBJ2-5 gives the whole variable domain EAGVVQSPRYKIIEKKQPVAFWCNPISGHNTLYWYLQNLGQGPELLIRYENEEAVDDSQLPKDRFSAERLKGVDSTLKIQPAELGDSAVYLCASSSSYRGGVETQYFGPGTRLLVL.

This chain uses TRBV30 with TRBJ1-2; the match to TRBD1 covers 7 bases. Unmatched junction bases numbered 10, after V lost 4 bases and J lost 5 bases. This CDR3 spans 14 amino acids. CDR1 is GTSNPN, CDR2 SVGIG, per germline (reference sequence). The CDR3 nucleotides read TGTGCCTGGACCTTAGGACAGGCGAGATATGGCTACACCTTC. Translation: CAWTLGQARYGYTF. The variable domain in full, with the rest retrieved from reference TRBV30 and TRBJ1-2, is SQTIHQWPATLVQPVGSPLSLECTVEGTSNPNLYWYRQAAGRGLQLLFYSVGIGQISSEVPQNLSASRPQDRQFILSSKKLLLSDSGFYLCAWTLGQARYGYTFGSGTRLTVV.